Listed here is a single T cell receptor (beta chain). This specimen comes from a study of blood T cell repertoires in COVID-19. Trimming removed 4 bases at V and 4 bases at J, with 10 bases between. The CDR3 totals 13 residues. Original data processing: Estimates of nucleated cell counts were drawn from the amplification of reference gene primers. The data were produced by immunoSEQ multiplex PCR, yet TCRdb's version contains in-frame clones alone and is incomplete. For V, J and clone size, that table is used; D and trimming come from the DNA. The sample includes about 230,000 clones, approximately 90% of them seen just once.

Sequencing was done on a sample of peripheral blood. This TCR came from a man aged 45-65 years with COVID-19, enrolled during active disease. The chain links TRBV12-3 or TRBV12-4 to TRBJ1-2, with unresolved D. CDR3 protein: CASSSLRGYGYTF. The CDR3 region has the DNA TGTGCCAGCAGTTCCTTAAGAGGCTATGGCTACACCTTC.